This paragraph covers one TCR beta chain sequence. This sample was included in a study of T cell changes during pregnancy in multiple sclerosis. The germline V gene encodes CDR1 MDHEN and CDR2 SYDVKM. V was shortened by 6 bases and J by 4 bases, with 15 bases between the two germline ends. This CDR3 region has 14 residues. Data came from immunoSEQ multiplex PCR; TCRdb stores just in-frame clones and leaves some out. The table lists over 30,000 clones, approximately 92% of them singletons. The chain combines TRBV28 with TRBJ1-2; possible D gene TRBD1, 6 bases. This receptor was identified in a female donor with multiple sclerosis, enrolled in a pregnancy study. The source material was PBMCs (not recorded whether the cells were cultured). CDR3 sequence (DNA): TGTGCCAGCAGCCAGCCCGGGACAAGCTATGGCTACACCTTC. Encoded protein: CASSQPGTSYGYTF.